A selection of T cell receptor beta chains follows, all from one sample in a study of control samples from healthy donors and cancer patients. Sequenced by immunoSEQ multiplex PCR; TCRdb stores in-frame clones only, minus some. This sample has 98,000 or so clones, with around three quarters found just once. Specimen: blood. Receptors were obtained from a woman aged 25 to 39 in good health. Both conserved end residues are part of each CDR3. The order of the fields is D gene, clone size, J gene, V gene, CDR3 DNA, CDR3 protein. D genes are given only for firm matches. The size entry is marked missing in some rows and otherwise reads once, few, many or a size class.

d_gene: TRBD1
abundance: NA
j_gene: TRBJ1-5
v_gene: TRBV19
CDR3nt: TGTGCCAGTAGTATAACGGGACAGGGGAATCAGCCCCAGCATTTT
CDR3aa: CASSITGQGNQPQHF

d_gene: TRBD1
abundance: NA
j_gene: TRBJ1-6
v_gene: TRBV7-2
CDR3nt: TGTGCCAGCAGCTTAGGGGACAGACCTTCACCCCTCCACTTT
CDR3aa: CASSLGDRPSPLHF

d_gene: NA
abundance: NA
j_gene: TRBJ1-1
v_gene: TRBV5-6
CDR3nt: TGTGCCACCTCACATGGGGGCAGGGACACTGAAGCTTTCTTT
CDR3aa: CATSHGGRDTEAFF

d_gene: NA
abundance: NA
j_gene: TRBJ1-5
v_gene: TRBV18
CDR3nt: TGTGCCAGCTCACGGCAGAGCAATCAGCCCCAGCATTTT
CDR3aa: CASSRQSNQPQHF

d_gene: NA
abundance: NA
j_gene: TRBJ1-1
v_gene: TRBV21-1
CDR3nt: TGTGCCAGCCATTACAGAAAGGGCATCACTGAAGCTTTCTTT
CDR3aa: CASHYRKGITEAFF

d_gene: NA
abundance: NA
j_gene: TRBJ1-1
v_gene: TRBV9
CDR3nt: TGTGCCAGCAGCGAAAGGACAGCGAACACTGAAGCTTTCTTT
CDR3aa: CASSERTANTEAFF

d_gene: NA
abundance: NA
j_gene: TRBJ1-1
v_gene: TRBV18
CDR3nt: TGTGCCAGCTCCCCATCAGCGAACACTGAAGCTTTCTTT
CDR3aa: CASSPSANTEAFF

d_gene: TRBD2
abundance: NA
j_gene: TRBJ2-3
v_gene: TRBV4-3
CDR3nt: TGCGCCAGCTCACAGACTAGCGGGGATTTGGATACGCAGTATTTT
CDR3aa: CASSQTSGDLDTQYF

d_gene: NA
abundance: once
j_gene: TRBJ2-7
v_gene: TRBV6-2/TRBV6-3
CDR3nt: TGTGCCAGCAGTACGGGTAGGGGGGACTACTACGAGCAGTACTTC
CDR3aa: CASSTGRGDYYEQYF

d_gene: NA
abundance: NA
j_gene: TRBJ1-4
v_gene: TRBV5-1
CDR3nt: TGCGCCAGCAGCTTGGACAGGGTAGGAGAAAAACTGTTTTTT
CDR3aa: CASSLDRVGEKLFF

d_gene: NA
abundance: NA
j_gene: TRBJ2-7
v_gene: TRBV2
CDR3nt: TGTGCCAGCAGGGACTTAAAGGGGATGGACGAGCAGTACTTC
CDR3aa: CASRDLKGMDEQYF

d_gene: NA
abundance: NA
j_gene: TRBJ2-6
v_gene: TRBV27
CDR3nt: TGTGCCAGCAGAGAGGGGCACTCTGGGGCCAACGTCCTGACTTTC
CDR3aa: CASREGHSGANVLTF

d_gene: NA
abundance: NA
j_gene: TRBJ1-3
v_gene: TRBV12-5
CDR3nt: TGTGCTAGTGGTTTGGCCTTGAGGGGGGGGCGAAGCTCTGGAAACACCATATATTTT
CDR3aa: CASGLALRGGRSSGNTIYF

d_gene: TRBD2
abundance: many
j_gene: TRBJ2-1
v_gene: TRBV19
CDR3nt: TGTGCCAGTAGAACTCTAGCGGGGGGTCCTGAGCAGTTCTTC
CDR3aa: CASRTLAGGPEQFF

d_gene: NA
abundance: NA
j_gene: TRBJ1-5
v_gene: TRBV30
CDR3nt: TGTGCCTGGGGGGTGAAGGCCACATATCAGCCCCAGCATTTT
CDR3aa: CAWGVKATYQPQHF

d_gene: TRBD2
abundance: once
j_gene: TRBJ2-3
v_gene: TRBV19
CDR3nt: TGTGCCAGTAGTATAATGGGGACTACCACAGATACGCAGTATTTT
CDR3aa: CASSIMGTTTDTQYF

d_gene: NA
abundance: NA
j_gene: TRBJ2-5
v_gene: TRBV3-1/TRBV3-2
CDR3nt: TGTGCCAGCAGCCAATGGGGGCCCCGGGCGGAGACCCAGTACTTC
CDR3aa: CASSQWGPRAETQYF

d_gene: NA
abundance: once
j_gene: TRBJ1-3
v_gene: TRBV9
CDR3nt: TGTGCCAGCAGCGTAGGTCAGACAGCAAACACCATATATTTT
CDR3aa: CASSVGQTANTIYF

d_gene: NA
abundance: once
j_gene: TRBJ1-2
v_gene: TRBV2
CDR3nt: TGTGCCAGCATCGTCGGGGGGTCGATGGCCCTCCACACCTTC
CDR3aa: CASIVGGSMALHTF

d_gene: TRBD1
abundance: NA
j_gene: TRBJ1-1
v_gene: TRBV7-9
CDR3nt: TGTGCCAGCAGCTCCAGGGGGGGCACTGAAGCTTTCTTT
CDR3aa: CASSSRGGTEAFF

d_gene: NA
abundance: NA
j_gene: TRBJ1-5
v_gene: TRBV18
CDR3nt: TGTGCCAGCTCACCGAGCAGGGGAAATCAGCCCCAGCATTTT
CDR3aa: CASSPSRGNQPQHF

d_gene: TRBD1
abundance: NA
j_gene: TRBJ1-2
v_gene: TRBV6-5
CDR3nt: TGTGCCAGCAGCCATAAGGGGACAGGCTATGGCTACACCTTC
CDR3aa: CASSHKGTGYGYTF

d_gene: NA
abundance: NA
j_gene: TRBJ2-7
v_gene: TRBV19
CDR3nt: TGTGCCAGTAGTATAGGGCAGGGGAGCTACGAGCAGTACTTC
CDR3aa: CASSIGQGSYEQYF